This section outlines one T cell receptor (beta chain) sequence together with its context. What it binds is not known. A J-beta primer mix and a sample-barcoded 5' primer were used in a second PCR of about 7 to 12 cycles. A template-switch adaptor that had 12 random nucleotides put a tag on each cDNA molecule. TCRdb analysed the 5' RACE reads with MiXCR anew, one entry per CDR3 protein. Altogether around 970,000 distinct CDR3 sequences are present, approximately 50% being singletons, with the ten largest covering over 20%. This CDR3 has 14 residues. Germline V gene data show CDR1 as SEHNR and CDR2 as FQNEAQ (reference sequence). The source of the sample is a study of blood T cells in healthy people across ages. Overall study findings and caveats: Long-lived donors had more naive CD4+ cells and higher diversity than aged donors.

Sequencing was carried out using blood. The chain joins TRBV7-9 to TRBJ2-4; weak D call: TRBD1 (5 bases). The J call could be wrong; TRBJ2-7 is a better fit for the DNA end. The TCR comes from a woman aged 60-75 years in good health. CDR3 sequence (DNA): TGTGCCATCACCATAGGGGTTAAGGGCAACGAGCAGTACTTC. As protein: CAITIGVKGNEQYF.